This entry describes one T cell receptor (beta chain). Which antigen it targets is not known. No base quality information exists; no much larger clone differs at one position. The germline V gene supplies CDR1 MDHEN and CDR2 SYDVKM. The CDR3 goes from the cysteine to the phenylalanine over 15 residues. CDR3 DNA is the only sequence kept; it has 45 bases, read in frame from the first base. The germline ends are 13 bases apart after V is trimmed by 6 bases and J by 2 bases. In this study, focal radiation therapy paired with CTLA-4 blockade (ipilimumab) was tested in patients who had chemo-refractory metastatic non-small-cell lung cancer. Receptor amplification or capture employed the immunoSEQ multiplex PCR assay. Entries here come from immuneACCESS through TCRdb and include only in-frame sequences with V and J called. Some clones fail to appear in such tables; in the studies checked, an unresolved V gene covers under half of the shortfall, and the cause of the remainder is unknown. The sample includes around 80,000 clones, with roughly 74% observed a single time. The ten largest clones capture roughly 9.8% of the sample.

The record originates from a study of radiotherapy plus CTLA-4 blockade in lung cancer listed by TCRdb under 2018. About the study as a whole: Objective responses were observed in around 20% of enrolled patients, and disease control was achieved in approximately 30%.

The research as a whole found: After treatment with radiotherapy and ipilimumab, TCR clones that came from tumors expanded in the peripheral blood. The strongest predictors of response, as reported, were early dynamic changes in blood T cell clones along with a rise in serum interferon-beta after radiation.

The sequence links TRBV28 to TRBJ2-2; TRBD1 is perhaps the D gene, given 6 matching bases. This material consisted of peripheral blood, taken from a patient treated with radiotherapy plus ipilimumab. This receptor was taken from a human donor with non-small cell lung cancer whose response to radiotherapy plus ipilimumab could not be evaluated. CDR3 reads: CASSSQGINTGELFF. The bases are TGTGCCAGCAGCTCACAGGGAATCAACACCGGGGAGCTGTTTTTT.